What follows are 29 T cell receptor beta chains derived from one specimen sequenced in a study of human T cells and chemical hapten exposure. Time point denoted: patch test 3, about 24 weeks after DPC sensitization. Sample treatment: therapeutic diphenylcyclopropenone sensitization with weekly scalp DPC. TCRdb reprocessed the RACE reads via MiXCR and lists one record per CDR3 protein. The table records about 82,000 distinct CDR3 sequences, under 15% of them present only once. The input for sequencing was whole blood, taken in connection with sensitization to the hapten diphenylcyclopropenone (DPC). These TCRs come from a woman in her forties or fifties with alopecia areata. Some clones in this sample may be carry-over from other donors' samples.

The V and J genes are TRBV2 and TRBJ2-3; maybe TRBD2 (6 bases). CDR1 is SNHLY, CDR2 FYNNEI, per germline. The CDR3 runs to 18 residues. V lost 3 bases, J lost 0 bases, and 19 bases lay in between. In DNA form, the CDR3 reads TGTGCCAGCAGTGACCCCCGTGGGATAGCGGCTAGCACAGATACGCAGTATTTT. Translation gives CASSDPRGIAASTDTQYF. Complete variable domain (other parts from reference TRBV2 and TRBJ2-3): EPEVTQTPSHQVTQMGQEVILRCVPISNHLYFYWYRQILGQKVEFLVSFYNNEISEKSEIFDDQFSVERPDGSNFTLKIRSTKLEDSAMYFCASSDPRGIAASTDTQYFGPGTRLTVL.

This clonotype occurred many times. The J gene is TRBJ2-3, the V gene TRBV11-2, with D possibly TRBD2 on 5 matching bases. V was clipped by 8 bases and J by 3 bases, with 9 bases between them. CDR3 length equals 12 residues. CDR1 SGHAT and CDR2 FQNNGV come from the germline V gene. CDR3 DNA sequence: TGTGCCAGCGGAGGTACAACAGATACGCAGTATTTT. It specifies CASGGTTDTQYF.

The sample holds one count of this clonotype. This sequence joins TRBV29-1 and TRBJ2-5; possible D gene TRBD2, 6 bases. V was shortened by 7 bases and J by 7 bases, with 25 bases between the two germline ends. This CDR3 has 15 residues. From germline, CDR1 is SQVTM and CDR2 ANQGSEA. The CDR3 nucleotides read TGCAGCGCCAAGCCTGGGACTTCACTATGGGGGACCCAGTACTTC. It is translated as CSAKPGTSLWGTQYF.

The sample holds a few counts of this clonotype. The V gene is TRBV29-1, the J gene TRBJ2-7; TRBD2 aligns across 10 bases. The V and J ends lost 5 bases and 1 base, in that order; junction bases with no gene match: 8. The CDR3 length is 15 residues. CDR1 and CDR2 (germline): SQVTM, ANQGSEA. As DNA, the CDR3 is TGCAGCGTTTCTCTAGCGGGAGTAATATCCTACGAGCAGTACTTC. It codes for CSVSLAGVISYEQYF.

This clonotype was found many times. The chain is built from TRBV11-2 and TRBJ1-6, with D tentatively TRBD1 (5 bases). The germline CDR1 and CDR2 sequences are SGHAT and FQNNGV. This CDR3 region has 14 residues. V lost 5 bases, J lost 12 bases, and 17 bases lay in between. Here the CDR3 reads CASSRGTGRGPLHF. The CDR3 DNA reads TGTGCCAGCAGCCGGGGGACGGGGCGAGGACCCCTCCACTTT.

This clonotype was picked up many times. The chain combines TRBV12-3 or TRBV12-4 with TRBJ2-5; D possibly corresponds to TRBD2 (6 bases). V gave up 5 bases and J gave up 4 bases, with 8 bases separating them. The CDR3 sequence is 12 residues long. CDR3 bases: TGTGCCAGCAGTCGGGAGTTAGAGACCCAGTACTTC. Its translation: CASSRELETQYF.

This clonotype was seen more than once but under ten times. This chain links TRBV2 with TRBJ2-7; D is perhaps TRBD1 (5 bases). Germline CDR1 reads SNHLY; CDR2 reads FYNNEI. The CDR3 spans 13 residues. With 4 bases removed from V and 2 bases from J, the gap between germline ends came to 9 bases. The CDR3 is CASSVQGPYEQYF. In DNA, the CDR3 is TGTGCCAGCAGTGTCCAGGGTCCCTACGAGCAGTACTTC.

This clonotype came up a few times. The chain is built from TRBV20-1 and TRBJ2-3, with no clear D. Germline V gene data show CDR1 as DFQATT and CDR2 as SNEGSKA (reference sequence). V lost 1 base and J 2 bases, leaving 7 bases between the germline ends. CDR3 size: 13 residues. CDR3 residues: CSARGGFTDTQYF. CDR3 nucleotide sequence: TGCAGTGCTAGAGGGGGTTTCACAGATACGCAGTATTTT.

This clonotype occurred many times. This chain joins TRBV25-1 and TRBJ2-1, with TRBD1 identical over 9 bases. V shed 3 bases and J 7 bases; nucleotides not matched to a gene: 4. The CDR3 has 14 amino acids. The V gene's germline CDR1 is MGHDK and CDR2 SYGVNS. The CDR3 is CASSDWDRDNEQFF. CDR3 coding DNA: TGTGCCAGCAGTGATTGGGACAGGGATAATGAGCAGTTCTTC.

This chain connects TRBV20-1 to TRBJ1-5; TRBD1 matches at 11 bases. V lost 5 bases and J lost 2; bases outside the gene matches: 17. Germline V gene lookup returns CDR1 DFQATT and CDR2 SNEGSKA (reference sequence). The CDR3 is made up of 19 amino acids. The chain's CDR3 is CSAWKTGTGGMVRNQPQHF. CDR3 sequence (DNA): TGCAGTGCTTGGAAAACCGGGACAGGGGGAATGGTTCGCAATCAGCCCCAGCATTTT.

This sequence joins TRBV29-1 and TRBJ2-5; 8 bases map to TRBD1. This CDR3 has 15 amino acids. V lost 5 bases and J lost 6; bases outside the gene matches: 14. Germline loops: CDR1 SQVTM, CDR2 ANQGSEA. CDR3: CSVRTGNSKSKTQYF. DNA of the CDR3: TGCAGCGTTAGGACAGGGAATTCGAAATCGAAGACCCAGTACTTC.

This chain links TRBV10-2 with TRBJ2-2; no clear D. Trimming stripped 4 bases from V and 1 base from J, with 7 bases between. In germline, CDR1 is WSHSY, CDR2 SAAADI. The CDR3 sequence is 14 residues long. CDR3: CASSVGWNTGELFF. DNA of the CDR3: TGCGCCAGCAGTGTCGGGTGGAACACCGGGGAGCTGTTTTTT.

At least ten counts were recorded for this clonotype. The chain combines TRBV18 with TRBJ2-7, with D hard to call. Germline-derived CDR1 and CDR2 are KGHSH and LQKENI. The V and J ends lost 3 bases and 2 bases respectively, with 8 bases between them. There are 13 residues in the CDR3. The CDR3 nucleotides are TGTGCCAGCTCACCGGGATCCGCCTACGAGCAGTACTTC. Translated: CASSPGSAYEQYF.

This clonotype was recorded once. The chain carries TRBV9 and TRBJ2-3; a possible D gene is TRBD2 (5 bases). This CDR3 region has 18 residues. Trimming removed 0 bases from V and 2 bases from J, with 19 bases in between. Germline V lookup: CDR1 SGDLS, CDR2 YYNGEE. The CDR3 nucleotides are TGTGCCAGCAGCGTAGAGCCCAGCAGCGGATGGGTCACAGATACGCAGTATTTT. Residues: CASSVEPSSGWVTDTQYF. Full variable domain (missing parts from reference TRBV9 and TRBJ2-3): DSGVTQTPKHLITATGQRVTLRCSPRSGDLSVYWYQQSLDQGLQFLIQYYNGEERAKGNILERFSAQQFPDLHSELNLSSLELGDSALYFCASSVEPSSGWVTDTQYFGPGTRLTVL.

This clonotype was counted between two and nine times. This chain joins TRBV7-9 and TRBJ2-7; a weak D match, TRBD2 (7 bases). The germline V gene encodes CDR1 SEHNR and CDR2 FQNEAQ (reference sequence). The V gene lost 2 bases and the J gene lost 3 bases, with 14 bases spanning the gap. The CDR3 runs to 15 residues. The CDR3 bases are TGTGCCAGCAGCTTATTCGGCGGGGGCGTCTACGAGCAGTACTTC. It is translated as CASSLFGGGVYEQYF. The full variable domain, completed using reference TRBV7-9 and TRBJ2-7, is DTGVSQNPRHKITKRGQNVTFRCDPISEHNRLYWYRQTLGQGPEFLTYFQNEAQLEKSRLLSDRFSAERPKGSFSTLEIQRTEQGDSAMYLCASSLFGGGVYEQYFGPGTRLTVT.

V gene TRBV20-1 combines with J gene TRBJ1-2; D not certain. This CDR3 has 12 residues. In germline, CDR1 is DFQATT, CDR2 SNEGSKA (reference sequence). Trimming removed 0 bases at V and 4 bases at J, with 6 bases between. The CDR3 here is CSAREGSYGYTF. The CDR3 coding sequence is TGCAGTGCTAGAGAGGGGTCCTATGGCTACACCTTC.

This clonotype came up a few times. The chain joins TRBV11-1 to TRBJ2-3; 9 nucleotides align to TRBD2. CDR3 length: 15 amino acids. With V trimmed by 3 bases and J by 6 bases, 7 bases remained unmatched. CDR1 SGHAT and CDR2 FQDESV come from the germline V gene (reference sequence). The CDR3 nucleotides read TGTGCCAGCAGCTTCGAAGCGGGAGGCTGGGATACGCAGTATTTT. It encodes CASSFEAGGWDTQYF.

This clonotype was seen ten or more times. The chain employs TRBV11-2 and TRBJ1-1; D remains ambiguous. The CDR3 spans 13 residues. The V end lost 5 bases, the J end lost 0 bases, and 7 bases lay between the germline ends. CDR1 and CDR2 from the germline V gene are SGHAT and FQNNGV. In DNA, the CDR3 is TGTGCCAGCAGCCTCCAGCTGAACACTGAAGCTTTCTTT. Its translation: CASSLQLNTEAFF.

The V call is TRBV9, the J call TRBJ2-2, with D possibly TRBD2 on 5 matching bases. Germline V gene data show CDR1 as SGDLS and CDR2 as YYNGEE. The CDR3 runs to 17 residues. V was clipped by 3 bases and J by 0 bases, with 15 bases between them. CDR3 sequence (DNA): TGTGCCAGCAGCGAGCGAGGGAGCGGTTCGAACACCGGGGAGCTGTTTTTT. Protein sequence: CASSERGSGSNTGELFF.

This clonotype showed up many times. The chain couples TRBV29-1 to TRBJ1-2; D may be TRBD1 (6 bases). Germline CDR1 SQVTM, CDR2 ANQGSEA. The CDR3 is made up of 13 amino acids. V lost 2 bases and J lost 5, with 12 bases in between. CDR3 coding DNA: TGCAGCGTTGAAAGCAGGGGCAGATATGGCTACACCTTC. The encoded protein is CSVESRGRYGYTF.

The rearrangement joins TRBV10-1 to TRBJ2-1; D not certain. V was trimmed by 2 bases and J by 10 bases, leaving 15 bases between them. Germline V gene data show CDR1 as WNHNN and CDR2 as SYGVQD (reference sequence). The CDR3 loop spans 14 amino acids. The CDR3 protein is CASSEDSQRQEQFF. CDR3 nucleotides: TGCGCCAGCAGTGAGGACTCCCAGAGACAAGAGCAGTTCTTC.

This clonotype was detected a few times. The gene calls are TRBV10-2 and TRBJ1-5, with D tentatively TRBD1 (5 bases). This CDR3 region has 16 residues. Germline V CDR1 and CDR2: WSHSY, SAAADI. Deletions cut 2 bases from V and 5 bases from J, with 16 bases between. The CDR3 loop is CASSEGLRTRDQPQHF. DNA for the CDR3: TGCGCCAGCAGTGAGGGTCTTAGGACCAGGGATCAGCCCCAGCATTTT.

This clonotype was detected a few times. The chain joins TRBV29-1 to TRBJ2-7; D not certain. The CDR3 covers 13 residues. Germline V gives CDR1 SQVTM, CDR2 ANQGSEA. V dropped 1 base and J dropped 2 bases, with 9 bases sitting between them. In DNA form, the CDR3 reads TGCAGCGTTGAAGGCTATCCGACCTACGAGCAGTACTTC. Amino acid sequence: CSVEGYPTYEQYF.

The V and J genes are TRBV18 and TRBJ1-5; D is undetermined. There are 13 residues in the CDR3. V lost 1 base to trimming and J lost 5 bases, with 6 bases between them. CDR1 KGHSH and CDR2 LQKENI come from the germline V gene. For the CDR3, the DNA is TGTGCCAGCTCACCACAAGCTGATCAGCCCCAGCATTTT. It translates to CASSPQADQPQHF.

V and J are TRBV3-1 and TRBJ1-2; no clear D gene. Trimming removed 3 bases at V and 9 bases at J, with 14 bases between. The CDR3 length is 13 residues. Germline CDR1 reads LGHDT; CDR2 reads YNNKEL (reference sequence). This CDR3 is CASSHMDRLSYTF. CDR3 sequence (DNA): TGTGCCAGCAGCCACATGGACCGCCTTAGCTACACCTTC.

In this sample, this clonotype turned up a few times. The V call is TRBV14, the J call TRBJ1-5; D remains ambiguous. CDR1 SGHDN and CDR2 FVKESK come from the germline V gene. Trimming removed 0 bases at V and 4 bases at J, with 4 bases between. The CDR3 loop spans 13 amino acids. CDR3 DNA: TGTGCCAGCAGCCAAGATCCGAATCAGCCCCAGCATTTT. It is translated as CASSQDPNQPQHF.

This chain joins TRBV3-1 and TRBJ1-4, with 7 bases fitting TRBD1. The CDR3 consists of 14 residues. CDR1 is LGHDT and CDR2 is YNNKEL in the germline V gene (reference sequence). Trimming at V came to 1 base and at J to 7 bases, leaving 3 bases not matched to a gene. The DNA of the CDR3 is TGTGCCAGCAGCCAAGCTGACAGGGTTGAAAAACTGTTTTTT. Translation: CASSQADRVEKLFF.

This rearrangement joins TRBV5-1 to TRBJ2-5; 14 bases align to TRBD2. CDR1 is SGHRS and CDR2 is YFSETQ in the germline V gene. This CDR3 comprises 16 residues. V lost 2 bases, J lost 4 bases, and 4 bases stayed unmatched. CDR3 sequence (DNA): TGCGCCAGCAGCTTATCTGGACTAGCGGGAGGAGAGACCCAGTACTTC. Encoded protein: CASSLSGLAGGETQYF.

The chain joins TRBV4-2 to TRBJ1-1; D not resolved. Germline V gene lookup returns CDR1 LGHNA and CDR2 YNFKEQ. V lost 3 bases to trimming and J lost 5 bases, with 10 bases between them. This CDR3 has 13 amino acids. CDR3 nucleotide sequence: TGTGCCAGCAGCCACCTTTTTGGTACTGAAGCTTTCTTT. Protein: CASSHLFGTEAFF.